These 28 T cell receptor beta chains share one sample of origin, sequenced in a study of blood T cell repertoires in COVID-19 (TCRdb year 2020). Libraries came from the immunoSEQ multiplex PCR assay. In its TCRdb copy, this immuneACCESS table keeps in-frame sequences only and misses some clones. Where compared with another copy, unresolved V genes explain less than half of these, and the others have no known cause. Across this sample there are approximately 280,000 clones, with approximately 88% seen only once. About 8.6% of the sample comes from the top ten. Sample: peripheral blood. All receptors derive from a man between 18 and 29 years old with active or convalescent COVID-19.

The count of this clone is one. This rearrangement joins TRBV2 to TRBJ1-1, with D perhaps TRBD1 (6 bases). The CDR3 is made up of 12 amino acids. V was cut by 8 bases and J by 10 bases, with 17 bases left in between. Germline V gene sequence: CDR1 SNHLY, CDR2 FYNNEI. The chain's CDR3 is CASREGGRGAFF. CDR3 sequence (DNA): TGTGCCAGCCGCGAGGGGGGGCGCGGAGCTTTCTTT.

V usage is TRBV29-1 and J usage is TRBJ1-2; D possibly corresponds to TRBD1 (6 bases). Germline values: CDR1 SQVTM, CDR2 ANQGSEA. Between the trimmed V and J ends, which lost 4 bases and 5 bases, there was a span of 11 bases. This CDR3 has 12 residues. CDR3 protein: CSVVQGRYGYTF. CDR3 DNA sequence: TGCAGCGTTGTACAGGGAAGATATGGCTACACCTTC.

The V gene is TRBV10-3, the J gene TRBJ1-5; D unresolved. Germline CDR1 reads ENHRY; CDR2 reads SYGVKD. Trimming pared 0 bases from V and 5 bases from J, leaving 8 bases between. The CDR3 loop spans 14 amino acids. The CDR3 DNA is TGTGCCATCAGTGAGTCTCTTGCGGATCAGCCCCAGCATTTT. Translating gives CAISESLADQPQHF.

The chain links TRBV11-2 to TRBJ1-6; D remains unclear. This CDR3 region has 13 residues. Germline CDR1 SGHAT, CDR2 FQNNGV. V was pared by 1 base and J by 8 bases, with 6 bases between. Here the CDR3 reads CASSLARDSPLHF. CDR3 bases: TGTGCCAGCAGCTTAGCACGGGATTCACCCCTCCACTTT.

The J gene is TRBJ2-3, the V gene TRBV18; D is perhaps TRBD2 (5 bases). The CDR3 has 13 residues. The V end lost 4 bases, the J end lost 3 bases, and 8 bases lay between the germline ends. Germline values: CDR1 KGHSH, CDR2 LQKENI. The CDR3 nucleotides are TGTGCCAGCTCACAGGACTGGACAGATACGCAGTATTTT. As protein: CASSQDWTDTQYF.

The CDR3 region has the DNA TGTGCCGTCAGAGGGACAGGGGGCTCCGAAGATGAAAAACTGTTTTTT. It is translated as CAVRGTGGSEDEKLFF. The gene calls are TRBV25-1 and TRBJ1-4; TRBD1 matches 12 bases. The CDR3 extends over 16 amino acids. Germline-derived CDR1 and CDR2 are MGHDK and SYGVNS. V dropped 11 bases and J dropped 6; count of bases not matched to a gene: 13.

The V and J genes are TRBV18 and TRBJ1-2; TRBD1 might be the D (6 bases). The CDR3 length is 13 residues. Trimming removed 6 bases at V and 5 bases at J, with 13 bases between. The germline gives CDR1 KGHSH, CDR2 LQKENI. The CDR3 bases are TGTGCCAGCTCCCCAACAGGGAGTTATGGCTACACCTTC. This codes for CASSPTGSYGYTF.

V and J are TRBV5-1 and TRBJ2-7; D perhaps matches TRBD1 (6 bases). CDR3 length: 15 residues. V lost 0 bases, J lost 3 bases, and 13 bases lay in between. Germline values: CDR1 SGHRS, CDR2 YFSETQ. The CDR3 loop is CASSLGAGGNYEQYF. The CDR3 DNA sequence: TGCGCCAGCAGCTTGGGAGCTGGGGGCAACTACGAGCAGTACTTC.

This sequence joins TRBV19 and TRBJ1-5; 7 bases line up with TRBD1. Germline V gives CDR1 LNHDA, CDR2 SQIVND (reference sequence). With 5 bases clipped from V and 5 bases from J, the junction kept 6 bases outside the gene matches. CDR3 size: 14 residues. The CDR3 DNA reads as TGTGCCAGTAGTTACCGACAGGGCCATCAGCCCCAGCATTTT. This codes for CASSYRQGHQPQHF.

J is TRBJ1-1 and V is TRBV14, with unresolved D. Germline V CDR1 and CDR2: SGHDN, FVKESK. Trimming stripped 2 bases from V and 5 bases from J, with 9 bases between. This CDR3 is built from 13 residues. Here the CDR3 DNA reads TGTGCCAGCAGCCAATCAGGAAGGACTGAAGCTTTCTTT. Protein product: CASSQSGRTEAFF.

The chain couples TRBV4-1 to TRBJ1-2, with D perhaps matching TRBD1 (5 bases). Between the trimmed V and J ends, which lost 0 bases and 5 bases, there was a span of 10 bases. This CDR3 spans 14 amino acids. CDR1 MGHRA and CDR2 YSYEKL come from the germline V gene. The CDR3 DNA reads as TGCGCCAGCAGCCAAGAAGGGGATGAATATGGCTACACCTTC. It codes for CASSQEGDEYGYTF.

The chain links TRBV2 to TRBJ1-5, with 8 bases identical to TRBD1. CDR1 and CDR2 (germline): SNHLY, FYNNEI. The CDR3 runs to 14 residues. The V and J ends lost 3 bases and 7 bases, in that order; junction bases with no gene match: 5. The CDR3 loop is CASSEAGGGQPQHF. The CDR3 DNA reads as TGTGCCAGCAGTGAGGCAGGGGGCGGCCAGCCCCAGCATTTT.

This chain joins TRBV9 and TRBJ1-1, with TRBD1 as a possible D gene (6 bases). Germline V lookup: CDR1 SGDLS, CDR2 YYNGEE. The ends were cut back, 0 bases at V and 5 bases at J, with 11 bases in the middle. The CDR3 consists of 14 residues. The CDR3 sequence is CASSVGQADTEAFF. The CDR3 DNA sequence: TGTGCCAGCAGCGTAGGACAGGCCGATACTGAAGCTTTCTTT. Complete variable domain (other parts from reference TRBV9 and TRBJ1-1): DSGVTQTPKHLITATGQRVTLRCSPRSGDLSVYWYQQSLDQGLQFLIQYYNGEERAKGNILERFSAQQFPDLHSELNLSSLELGDSALYFCASSVGQADTEAFFGQGTRLTVV.

There are a few counts of this clone. The sample carries other DNA sequences with the same CDR3. The rearrangement links TRBV6-2 or TRBV6-3 to TRBJ1-1, with D unclear. V lost 2 bases and J lost 7, with 5 bases in between. CDR3 length: 11 amino acids. CDR1 MNHEY and CDR2 SVGEGT come from the germline V gene. CDR3 protein: CASSYRSEAFF. The CDR3 DNA reads as TGTGCCAGCAGTTACAGGAGTGAAGCTTTCTTT.

The chain uses TRBV28 and TRBJ1-5; D is uncertain. Trimming shortened V by 4 bases and J by 2 bases, and 21 bases separated the two germline ends. CDR3 size: 18 residues. CDR1 and CDR2 from the germline V gene are MDHEN and SYDVKM. CDR3 bases: TGTGCCAGCAGTTCACTTCACCGGGCCAAGAGGGGCAATCAGCCCCAGCATTTT. Its translation is CASSSLHRAKRGNQPQHF.

V and J are TRBV7-8 and TRBJ1-4, with 9 bases matching TRBD1. This CDR3 region has 18 residues. Germline lookup yields CDR1 SGHVS and CDR2 FQNEAQ. With V trimmed by 4 bases and J by 4 bases, 13 bases remained unmatched. CDR3 nucleotide sequence: TGTGCCAGCAGCTGGACCTCCGGGACAGGGTCGATTAATGAAAAACTGTTTTTT. This codes for CASSWTSGTGSINEKLFF.

The DNA of the CDR3 is TGTGCCAGTACCTCAACAGGGGGCCTGGATACGCAGTATTTT. It specifies CASTSTGGLDTQYF. The chain combines TRBV19 with TRBJ2-3; 9 nucleotides agree with TRBD1. Germline CDR1 is LNHDA and CDR2 is SQIVND (reference sequence). CDR3 length equals 14 residues. V was clipped by 7 bases and J by 6 bases; unmatched bases: 8.

V gene TRBV11-2 combines with J gene TRBJ2-1, with 8 nucleotides matching TRBD2. The V gene end was trimmed by 2 bases and the J gene end by 5 bases; junction bases not matched to a gene: 8. This CDR3 is 16 amino acids long. The V gene's germline CDR1 is SGHAT and CDR2 FQNNGV. The CDR3 protein is CASSLFFAGGNNEQFF. CDR3 nucleotides: TGTGCCAGCAGCTTATTTTTTGCGGGGGGAAACAATGAGCAGTTCTTC.

The rearrangement uses TRBV7-6 and TRBJ2-1; 11 nucleotides align to TRBD1. Losses at the gene ends were 5 bases for V and 7 bases for J; bases not matched to a gene: 10. This CDR3 is 16 amino acids long. Germline assignment: CDR1 SGHVS and CDR2 FNYEAQ. CDR3 sequence (DNA): TGTGCCAGCAGCGCCGGGGACAGGGGGTGGTGGAATGAGCAGTTCTTC. Protein: CASSAGDRGWWNEQFF. Combining the CDR3 with reference TRBV7-6 and TRBJ2-1 gives the whole variable domain GAGVSQSPRYKVTKRGQDVALRCDPISGHVSLYWYRQALGQGPEFLTYFNYEAQQDKSGLPNDRFSAERPEGSISTLTIQRTEQRDSAMYRCASSAGDRGWWNEQFFGPGTRLTVL.

The chain is built from TRBV9 and TRBJ1-4; D possibly corresponds to TRBD1 (6 bases). Per germline, CDR1 SGDLS and CDR2 YYNGEE. This CDR3 contains 15 residues. The V end lost 2 bases, the J end lost 7 bases, and 15 bases lay between the germline ends. The CDR3 sequence is CASSVAGDMSEKLFF. CDR3 DNA sequence: TGTGCCAGCAGCGTGGCAGGGGATATGTCTGAAAAACTGTTTTTT.

This chain links TRBV2 with TRBJ1-2; 7 bases fit TRBD1. Germline V gives CDR1 SNHLY, CDR2 FYNNEI. The CDR3 is made up of 11 amino acids. CDR3 in amino acids: CAAQGYSGYTF. CDR3 coding DNA: TGTGCTGCACAGGGGTACAGTGGCTACACCTTC.

This chain links TRBV6-2 or TRBV6-3 with TRBJ1-5; the D gene is possibly TRBD1 (6 bases). Trimming pared 6 bases from V and 2 bases from J, leaving 11 bases between. Germline CDR1 is MNHEY and CDR2 is SVGEGT. The length of the CDR3 is 14 residues. The CDR3 bases are TGTGCCAGCAGCAGGGGTAGGGGCAATCAGCCCCAGCATTTT. Its translation is CASSRGRGNQPQHF.

The chain combines TRBV10-3 with TRBJ2-7; D uncertain. V was pared by 10 bases and J by 0 bases, with 16 bases between. Germline V gene lookup returns CDR1 ENHRY and CDR2 SYGVKD. This CDR3 is built from 14 residues. DNA for the CDR3: TGTGCCACCATCAATCCGGTCGGCTCCTACGAGCAGTACTTC. Translating it yields CATINPVGSYEQYF.

With regard to this clone: In the same sample, other DNA sequences code for this CDR3. The rearrangement uses TRBV7-8 and TRBJ1-2; D is perhaps TRBD1 (5 bases). The V end was cut by 0 bases, the J end by 4 bases, with 9 bases between. The CDR3 contains 14 residues. In germline, CDR1 is SGHVS, CDR2 FQNEAQ. The CDR3 DNA is TGTGCCAGCAGCTTAGCGGGAAGGGGCTATGGCTACACCTTC. Residues: CASSLAGRGYGYTF.

The chain links TRBV6-5 to TRBJ1-1; 11 bases are a match to TRBD1. After removal of 8 bases from V and 1 base from J, the junction contained 3 bases not matched to a gene. Germline V gene data show CDR1 as MNHEY and CDR2 as SVGAGI. The CDR3 has 14 residues. CDR3 sequence (DNA): TGTGCCAGCGGACAGGGGGCCTGGAACACTGAAGCTTTCTTT. This gives the protein CASGQGAWNTEAFF.

The V call is TRBV19, the J call TRBJ1-5; D remains unclear. The V gene's germline CDR1 is LNHDA and CDR2 SQIVND (reference sequence). The CDR3 is 13 amino acids. Trimming shortened V by 3 bases and J by 7 bases, and 10 bases separated the two germline ends. The CDR3 loop reads CASSIGREQPQHF. CDR3 in DNA: TGTGCCAGTAGTATTGGTCGGGAACAGCCCCAGCATTTT.

DNA for the CDR3: TGTGCCAGCAGGTATCAGACAGTCTCAAACACTGAAGCTTTCTTT. Amino acids: CASRYQTVSNTEAFF. The chain combines TRBV2 with TRBJ1-1, with D tentatively TRBD1 (5 bases). This CDR3 contains 15 residues. Germline values: CDR1 SNHLY, CDR2 FYNNEI. V dropped 6 bases and J dropped 2 bases, with 16 bases sitting between them.

The chain recombines TRBV3-1 (or the pseudogene TRBV3-2) with TRBJ2-3; TRBD2 matches at 16 bases. The germline V gene encodes CDR1 LGHDT and CDR2 YNNKEL (reference sequence). Trimming removed 4 bases from V and 6 bases from J; junction bases left unmatched: 10. This CDR3 has 18 amino acids. CDR3 bases: TGTGCCAGCAGCCTCGGTAGCCCGGGACTAGCGGGGGGGGATACGCAGTATTTT. Translated: CASSLGSPGLAGGDTQYF.